The 10 T cell receptor beta chains presented below share a single source sample, sequenced in a study of T cell responses to AZD1222 COVID-19 vaccine. Only in-frame clones appear in the TCRdb table, and some are missing; sequencing was by immunoSEQ multiplex PCR. Here the sample spans approximately 44,000 clones, over 70% being singletons. Sample: peripheral blood, taken on day 0 of AZD1222 vaccination. The receptors shown here come from an adult in good health.

In the case of this clone: This CDR3 is also generated by other DNA sequences in the sample. The chain is built from TRBV28 and TRBJ1-2, with D maybe TRBD1 (5 bases). The CDR3 is made up of 14 amino acids. V dropped 6 bases and J dropped 2 bases, with 13 bases sitting between them. The V gene's germline CDR1 is MDHEN and CDR2 SYDVKM. The CDR3 DNA reads TGTGCCAGCAGCACGGGGGGGGACAACTATGGCTACACCTTC. Translated: CASSTGGDNYGYTF.

V and J are TRBV7-2 and TRBJ1-4; D gene uncertain. With 1 base removed from V and 5 bases from J, the gap between germline ends came to 5 bases. This CDR3 is built from 13 residues. Germline V lookup: CDR1 SGHTA, CDR2 FQGNSA. The CDR3 DNA reads TGTGCCAGCAGCTTAGGACAAAATGAAAAACTGTTTTTT. It codes for CASSLGQNEKLFF.

The rearrangement joins TRBV5-4 to TRBJ1-4; TRBD1 might be the D (6 bases). The germline V gene encodes CDR1 SGHNT and CDR2 YYREEE (reference sequence). Trimming took 4 bases from V and 8 from J, leaving 15 bases between them. The length of the CDR3 is 14 residues. This CDR3 reads CASSLGGFEEKLFF. CDR3 nucleotide sequence: TGTGCCAGCAGCCTGGGGGGCTTCGAGGAAAAACTGTTTTTT.

This chain joins TRBV28 and TRBJ1-1, with TRBD1 matching over 8 bases. V shed 4 bases and J 5 bases; nucleotides not matched to a gene: 6. Germline assignment: CDR1 MDHEN and CDR2 SYDVKM. The CDR3 has 14 amino acids. This CDR3 reads CASSSGGIRTEAFF. Written as DNA, the CDR3 is TGTGCCAGCAGTTCAGGGGGCATTAGGACTGAAGCTTTCTTT.

This rearrangement joins TRBV28 to TRBJ2-7, with unresolved D. V was cut by 2 bases and J by 1 base, with 3 bases left in between. Germline CDR1 and CDR2: MDHEN and SYDVKM. The CDR3 runs to 12 residues. CDR3: CASSLGSYEQYF. The CDR3 nucleotides are TGTGCCAGCAGTTTAGGGTCCTACGAGCAGTACTTC.

This chain joins TRBV11-3 and TRBJ2-1, with a weak D call TRBD2 (5 bases). The CDR3 extends over 14 amino acids. Trimming pared 2 bases from V and 5 bases from J, leaving 10 bases between. Per the germline V gene, CDR1 is SGHNT and CDR2 is YENEEA. CDR3 region: CASSLTRAHNEQFF. In DNA form, the CDR3 reads TGTGCCAGCAGCTTAACTAGAGCCCACAATGAGCAGTTCTTC.

This clone was picked up a small number of times. DNA for the CDR3: TGCGCCAGCAGCTCCGGGACAGGGGATGAAAAACTGTTTTTT. Protein product: CASSSGTGDEKLFF. The rearrangement joins TRBV5-1 to TRBJ1-4; 10 nucleotides match TRBD1. Germline CDR1 SGHRS, CDR2 YFSETQ. This CDR3 has 14 residues. The junction had 2 bases not matched to a gene; V was cut back by 3 bases and J by 6 bases.

The chain employs TRBV5-4 and TRBJ1-2; TRBD1 aligns across 9 bases. The CDR3 has 16 amino acids. Trimming took 0 bases from V and 6 from J; bases not matched to a gene: 9. The germline gives CDR1 SGHNT, CDR2 YYREEE (reference sequence). CDR3 bases: TGTGCCAGCAGCTTGGTAAGGGGAACAGGGGGCGATGGCTACACCTTC. This codes for CASSLVRGTGGDGYTF.

The gene calls are TRBV9 and TRBJ1-1, with D unresolved. V gave up 0 bases and J gave up 0 bases, with 12 bases separating them. The CDR3 is made up of 16 amino acids. Germline lookup yields CDR1 SGDLS and CDR2 YYNGEE. The CDR3, as DNA: TGTGCCAGCAGCGTAGACCCACGTACCATGAACACTGAAGCTTTCTTT. Its protein is CASSVDPRTMNTEAFF.

This chain joins TRBV6-5 and TRBJ2-7; D unclear. CDR1 and CDR2 (germline): MNHEY, SVGAGI. Trimming left V 7 bases short and J 0 bases short, with 4 bases between. This CDR3 spans 11 amino acids. For the CDR3, the DNA is TGTGCCAGCACTATCTCCTACGAGCAGTACTTC. It yields the protein CASTISYEQYF.